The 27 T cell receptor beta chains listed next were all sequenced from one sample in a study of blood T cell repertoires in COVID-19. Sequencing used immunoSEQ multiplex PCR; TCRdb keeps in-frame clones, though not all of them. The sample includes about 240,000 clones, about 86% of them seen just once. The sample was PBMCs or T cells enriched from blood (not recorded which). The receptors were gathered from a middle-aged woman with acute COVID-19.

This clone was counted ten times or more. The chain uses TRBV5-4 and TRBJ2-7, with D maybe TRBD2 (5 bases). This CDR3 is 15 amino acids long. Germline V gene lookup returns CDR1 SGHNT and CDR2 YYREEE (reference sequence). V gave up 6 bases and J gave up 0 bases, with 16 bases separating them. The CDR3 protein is CASTLKDGLSYEQYF. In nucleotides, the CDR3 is TGTGCCAGCACCTTAAAGGACGGACTCTCCTACGAGCAGTACTTC.

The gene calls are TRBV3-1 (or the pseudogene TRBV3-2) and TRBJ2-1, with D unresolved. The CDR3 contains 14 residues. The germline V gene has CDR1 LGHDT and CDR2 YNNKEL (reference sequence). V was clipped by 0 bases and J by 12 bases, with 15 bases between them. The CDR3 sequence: CASSQDAGRSGQFF. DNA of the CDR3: TGTGCCAGCAGCCAAGATGCCGGAAGGAGTGGGCAGTTCTTC.

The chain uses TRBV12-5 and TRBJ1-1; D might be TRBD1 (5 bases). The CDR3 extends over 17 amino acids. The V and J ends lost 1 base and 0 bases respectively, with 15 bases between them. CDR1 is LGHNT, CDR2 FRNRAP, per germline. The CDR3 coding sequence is TGTGCTAGTGGTTTGGCTGCTCAGGGATCCATGAACACTGAAGCTTTCTTT. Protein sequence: CASGLAAQGSMNTEAFF.

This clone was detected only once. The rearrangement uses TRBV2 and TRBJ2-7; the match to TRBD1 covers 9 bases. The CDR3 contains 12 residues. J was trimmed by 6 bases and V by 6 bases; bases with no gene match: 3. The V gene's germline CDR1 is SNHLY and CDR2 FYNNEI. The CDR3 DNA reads TGTGCCAGCAGGGGGACAGGGTTCGAGCAGTACTTC. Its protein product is CASRGTGFEQYF.

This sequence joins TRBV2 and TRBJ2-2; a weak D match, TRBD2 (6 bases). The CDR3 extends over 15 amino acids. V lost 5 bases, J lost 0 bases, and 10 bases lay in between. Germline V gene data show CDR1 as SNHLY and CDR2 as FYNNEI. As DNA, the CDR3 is TGTGCCAGCAGTCTGGGGACTGCGAACACCGGGGAGCTGTTTTTT. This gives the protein CASSLGTANTGELFF.

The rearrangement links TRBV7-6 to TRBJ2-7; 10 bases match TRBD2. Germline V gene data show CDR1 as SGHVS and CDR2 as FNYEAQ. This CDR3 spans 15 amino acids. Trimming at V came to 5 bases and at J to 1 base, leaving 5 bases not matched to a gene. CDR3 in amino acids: CASSPGTSVSYEQYF. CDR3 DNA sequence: TGTGCCAGCAGCCCAGGGACTAGCGTGTCCTACGAGCAGTACTTC. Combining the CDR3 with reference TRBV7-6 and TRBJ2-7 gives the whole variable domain GAGVSQSPRYKVTKRGQDVALRCDPISGHVSLYWYRQALGQGPEFLTYFNYEAQQDKSGLPNDRFSAERPEGSISTLTIQRTEQRDSAMYRCASSPGTSVSYEQYFGPGTRLTVT.

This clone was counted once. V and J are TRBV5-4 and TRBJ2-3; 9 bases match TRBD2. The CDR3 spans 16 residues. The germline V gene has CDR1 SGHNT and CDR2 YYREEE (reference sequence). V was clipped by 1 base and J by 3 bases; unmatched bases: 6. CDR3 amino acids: CASSLSGLAGTDTQYF. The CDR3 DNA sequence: TGTGCCAGCAGCTTGTCTGGCCTAGCGGGAACAGATACGCAGTATTTT.

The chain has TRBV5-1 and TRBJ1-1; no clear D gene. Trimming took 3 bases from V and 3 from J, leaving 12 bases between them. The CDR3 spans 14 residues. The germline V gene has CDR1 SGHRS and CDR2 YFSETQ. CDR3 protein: CASSSTGSYTEAFF. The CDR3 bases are TGCGCCAGCAGCTCTACCGGGTCCTACACTGAAGCTTTCTTT.

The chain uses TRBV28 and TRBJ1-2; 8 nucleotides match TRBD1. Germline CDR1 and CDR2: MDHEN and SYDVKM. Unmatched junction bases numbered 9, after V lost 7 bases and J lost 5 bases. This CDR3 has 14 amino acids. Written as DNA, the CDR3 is TGTGCCAGCACACCTACGGGACAGGTTTATGGCTACACCTTC. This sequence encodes CASTPTGQVYGYTF.

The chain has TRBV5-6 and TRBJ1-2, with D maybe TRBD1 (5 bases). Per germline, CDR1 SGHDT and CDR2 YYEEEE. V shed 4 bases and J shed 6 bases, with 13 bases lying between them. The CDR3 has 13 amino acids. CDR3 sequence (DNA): TGTGCCAGCAGCCTAGGGGTTCAGCATGGCTACACCTTC. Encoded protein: CASSLGVQHGYTF. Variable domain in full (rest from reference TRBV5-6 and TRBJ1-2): DAGVTQSPTHLIKTRGQQVTLRCSPKSGHDTVSWYQQALGQGPQFIFQYYEEEERQRGNFPDRFSGHQFPNYSSELNVNALLLGDSALYLCASSLGVQHGYTFGSGTRLTVV.

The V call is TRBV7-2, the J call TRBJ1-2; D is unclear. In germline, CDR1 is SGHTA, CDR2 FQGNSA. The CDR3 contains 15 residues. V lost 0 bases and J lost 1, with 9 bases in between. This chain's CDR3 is CASSLASGDNYGYTF. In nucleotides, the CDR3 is TGTGCCAGCAGCTTAGCCTCAGGCGATAACTATGGCTACACCTTC.

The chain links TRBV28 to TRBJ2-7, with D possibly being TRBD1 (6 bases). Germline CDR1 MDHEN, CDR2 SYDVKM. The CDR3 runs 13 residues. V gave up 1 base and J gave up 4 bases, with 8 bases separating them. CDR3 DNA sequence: TGTGCCAGCAGTTTATCCGGACAGTACGAGCAGTACTTC. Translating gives CASSLSGQYEQYF.

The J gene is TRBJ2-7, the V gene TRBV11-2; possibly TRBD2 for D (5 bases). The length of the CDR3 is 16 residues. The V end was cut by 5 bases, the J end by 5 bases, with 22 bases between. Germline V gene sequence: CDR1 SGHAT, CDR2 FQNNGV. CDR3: CASSPRTSLSADEQYF. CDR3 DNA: TGTGCCAGCAGCCCCCGCACTAGTCTTTCGGCTGACGAGCAGTACTTC.

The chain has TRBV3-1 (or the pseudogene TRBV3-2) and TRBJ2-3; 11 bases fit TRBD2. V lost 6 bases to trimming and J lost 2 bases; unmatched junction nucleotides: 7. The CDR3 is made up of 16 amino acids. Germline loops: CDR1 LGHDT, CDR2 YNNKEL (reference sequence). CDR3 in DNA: TGTGCCAGCAGGGCTAGCGGGGGGCCCCCCACAGATACGCAGTATTTT. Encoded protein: CASRASGGPPTDTQYF.

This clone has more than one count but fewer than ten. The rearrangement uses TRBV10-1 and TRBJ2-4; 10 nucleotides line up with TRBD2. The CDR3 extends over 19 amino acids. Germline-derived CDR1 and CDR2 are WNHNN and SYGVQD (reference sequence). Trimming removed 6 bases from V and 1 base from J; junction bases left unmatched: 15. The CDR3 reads CASSLTSGLVVLAKNIQYF. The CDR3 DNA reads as TGCGCCAGCAGCCTGACTAGCGGGTTAGTGGTTTTGGCCAAAAACATTCAGTACTTC.

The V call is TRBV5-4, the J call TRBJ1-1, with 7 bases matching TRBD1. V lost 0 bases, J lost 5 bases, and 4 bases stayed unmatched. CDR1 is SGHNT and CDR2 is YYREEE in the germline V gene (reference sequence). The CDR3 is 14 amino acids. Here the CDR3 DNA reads TGTGCCAGCAGCTTGGAGGGCAGGGGGACTGAAGCTTTCTTT. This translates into CASSLEGRGTEAFF.

The CDR3 DNA reads TGTGCCACCAGCAAGACTAGCGGGGGAGATTACAATGAGCAGTTCTTC. It encodes CATSKTSGGDYNEQFF. V gene TRBV24-1 combines with J gene TRBJ2-1; TRBD2 matches at 12 bases. Trimming at V came to 7 bases and at J to 4 bases, leaving 7 bases not matched to a gene. In germline, CDR1 is KGHDR, CDR2 SFDVKD. The CDR3 runs 16 residues.

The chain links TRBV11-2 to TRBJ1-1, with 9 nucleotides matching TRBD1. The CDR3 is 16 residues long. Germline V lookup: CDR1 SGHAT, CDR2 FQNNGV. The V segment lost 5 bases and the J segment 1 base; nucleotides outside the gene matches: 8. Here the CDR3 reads CASSPGDRDGNTEAFF. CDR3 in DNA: TGTGCCAGCAGCCCAGGGGACAGGGACGGGAACACTGAAGCTTTCTTT.

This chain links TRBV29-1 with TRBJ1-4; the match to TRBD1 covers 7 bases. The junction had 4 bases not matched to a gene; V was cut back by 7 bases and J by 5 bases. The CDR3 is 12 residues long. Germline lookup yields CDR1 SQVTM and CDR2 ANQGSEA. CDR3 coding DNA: TGCAGCGCACAGGGGTCGAATGAAAAACTGTTTTTT. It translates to CSAQGSNEKLFF.

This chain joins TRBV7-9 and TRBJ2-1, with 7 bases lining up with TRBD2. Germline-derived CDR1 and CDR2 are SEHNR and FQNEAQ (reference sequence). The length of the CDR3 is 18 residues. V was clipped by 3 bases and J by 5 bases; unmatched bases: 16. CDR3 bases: TGTGCCAGCAGCTTCGGTTGGAGGCGGGAGAGAAGAAACAATGAGCAGTTCTTC. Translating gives CASSFGWRRERRNNEQFF.

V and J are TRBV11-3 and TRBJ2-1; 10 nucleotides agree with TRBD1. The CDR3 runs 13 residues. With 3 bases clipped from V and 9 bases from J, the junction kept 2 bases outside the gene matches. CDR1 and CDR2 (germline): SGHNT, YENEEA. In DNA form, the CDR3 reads TGTGCCAGCAGCTTGACAGGGGGCAGTGAGCAGTTCTTC. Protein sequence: CASSLTGGSEQFF. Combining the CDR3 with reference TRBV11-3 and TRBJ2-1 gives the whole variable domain EAGVVQSPRYKIIEKKQPVAFWCNPISGHNTLYWYLQNLGQGPELLIRYENEEAVDDSQLPKDRFSAERLKGVDSTLKIQPAELGDSAVYLCASSLTGGSEQFFGPGTRLTVL.

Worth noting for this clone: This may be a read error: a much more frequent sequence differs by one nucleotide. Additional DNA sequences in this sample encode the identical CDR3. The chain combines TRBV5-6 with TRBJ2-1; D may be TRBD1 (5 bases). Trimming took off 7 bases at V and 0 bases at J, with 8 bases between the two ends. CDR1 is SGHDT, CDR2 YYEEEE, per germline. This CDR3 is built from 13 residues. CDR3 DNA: TGTGCCAGCGGGGCGAGCTCCTACAATGAGCAGTTCTTC. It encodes CASGASSYNEQFF.

As DNA, the CDR3 is TGCGCCAGCAGCCAAGATCCTACAGGGGGCAAAGATACGCAGTATTTT. It codes for CASSQDPTGGKDTQYF. The chain couples TRBV4-1 to TRBJ2-3; 9 positions match TRBD1. Trimming took 0 bases from V and 5 from J; bases not matched to a gene: 6. The germline V gene has CDR1 MGHRA and CDR2 YSYEKL. The length of the CDR3 is 16 residues.

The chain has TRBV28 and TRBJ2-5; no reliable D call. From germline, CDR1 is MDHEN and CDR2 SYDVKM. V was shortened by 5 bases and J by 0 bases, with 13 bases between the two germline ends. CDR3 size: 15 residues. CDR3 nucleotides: TGTGCCAGCAGTCCCGGCGGCCTAAACCAAGAGACCCAGTACTTC. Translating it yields CASSPGGLNQETQYF.

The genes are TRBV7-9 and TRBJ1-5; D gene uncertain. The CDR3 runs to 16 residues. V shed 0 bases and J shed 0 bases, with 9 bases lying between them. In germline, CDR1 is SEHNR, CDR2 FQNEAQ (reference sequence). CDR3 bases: TGTGCCAGCAGCTTAGCGTCCCAGTTTAGCAATCAGCCCCAGCATTTT. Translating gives CASSLASQFSNQPQHF.

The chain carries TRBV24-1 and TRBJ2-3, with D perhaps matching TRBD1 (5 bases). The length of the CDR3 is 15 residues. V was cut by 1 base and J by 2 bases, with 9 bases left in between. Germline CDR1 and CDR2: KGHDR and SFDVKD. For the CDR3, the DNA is TGTGCCACCAGTGATTTTGACAGCTACACAGATACGCAGTATTTT. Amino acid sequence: CATSDFDSYTDTQYF.

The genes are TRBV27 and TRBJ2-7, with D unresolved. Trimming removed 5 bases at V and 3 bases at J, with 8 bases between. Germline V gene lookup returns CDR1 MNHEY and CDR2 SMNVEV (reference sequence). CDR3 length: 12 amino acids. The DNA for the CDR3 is TGTGCCAGCAGTATCACTGGCTACGAGCAGTACTTC. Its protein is CASSITGYEQYF.